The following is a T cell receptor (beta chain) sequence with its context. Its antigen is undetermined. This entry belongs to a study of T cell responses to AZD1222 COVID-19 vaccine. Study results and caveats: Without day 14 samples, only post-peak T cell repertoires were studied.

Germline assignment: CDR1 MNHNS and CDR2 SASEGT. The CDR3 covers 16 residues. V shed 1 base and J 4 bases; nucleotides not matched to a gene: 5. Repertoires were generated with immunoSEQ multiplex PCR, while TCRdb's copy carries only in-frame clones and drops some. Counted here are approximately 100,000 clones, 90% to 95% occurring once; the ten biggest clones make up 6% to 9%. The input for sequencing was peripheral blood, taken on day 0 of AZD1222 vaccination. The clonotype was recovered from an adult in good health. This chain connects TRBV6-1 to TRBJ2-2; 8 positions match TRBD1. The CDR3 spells CASSEVSGGGTGELFF. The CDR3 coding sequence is TGTGCCAGCAGTGAAGTATCAGGGGGCGGCACCGGGGAGCTGTTTTTT.